This TCR beta chain was retrieved from a study of blood T cell repertoires in COVID-19 (dated by TCRdb to 2018 to 2020). Regarding the research as a whole: Samples from collaborators originated in the United States, Italy and Spain and spanned both the acute and convalescent phases of COVID-19. The material from the prospective study consisted of cDNA or gDNA derived from T cells, B-cell-depleted T cells, or PBMCs. Deeply sampled blood TCRbeta repertoires from subjects exposed to, actively infected with, or recovered from COVID-19 were included in the dataset. The repertoires were released in a freely available public database intended as a resource for research on the immune response to SARS-CoV-2. Samples came from the ongoing ImmuneRACE study (first 160 participants) plus 1,254 subjects from 6 global collaborators. The sample metadata nearly always contained a de-identified subject ID, COVID-19 status, age in years and sex. Where available, HLA class I and class II types were obtained from metadata supplied by the sample provider rather than from assay-based typing.

Findings and caveats that apply to the study as a whole: Clinical and demographic metadata were provided uncurated, with the amount varying by source and participant.

TCRbeta CDR3 regions were amplified from genomic DNA using the immunoSEQ Assay, a bias-controlled multiplex PCR. The source study handled its data this way. Nucleated cell counts per sample were estimated from amplification of reference gene primers within the assay. To quantify the absolute abundance of each unique TCRbeta CDR3 rearrangement, sequence reads were collapsed and filtered. For each sample, productive Simpson clonality was calculated as the square root of Simpson's diversity index over productive rearrangements. TCRdb provides this immuneACCESS table in a form limited to in-frame rearrangements. Some clones are lacking; in checked studies, under half of them reflect an unresolved V gene, and why the rest are absent is not known. V and J calls and clone size are those listed in that table; D and trimming were worked out from the DNA. The sample includes tens of thousands of clones, with approximately 90% observed a single time. Of the sample, around 23% is held by the ten largest clones.

With respect to this clone: Its antigen target is currently unknown. The sample holds no much larger clone one base away, and base qualities are not on file.

One collaborating source in Seattle enrolled patients during active infection and followed them longitudinally through the course of disease. The collaborating institutions used their own protocols to collect whole blood in K2EDTA tubes. For TCRbeta analysis, collaborator samples were shipped as frozen whole blood, as isolated PBMCs, or as DNA extracted from either sample type. From the germline V gene (reference sequence), CDR1 is MNHEY and CDR2 is SMNVEV. After removal of 2 bases from V and 2 bases from J, the junction retains 7 bases not matched to a gene. Measured from the cysteine to the phenylalanine, the CDR3 is 16 residues long. Only the CDR3 DNA is retained, 48 bases long and in frame from the first base.

This sequence originates from a woman over 75 with COVID-19, enrolled during active disease. This receptor chain uses TRBV27 and TRBJ1-1, with 8 bases in between that match TRBD1. Sequenced input: peripheral blood. The bases are TGTGCCAGCAGTTTAAGCGGGACAGGTCGTAACACTGAAGCTTTCTTT. This is translated as CASSLSGTGRNTEAFF.